One and the same sample provided the 9 T cell receptor beta chains below, sequenced in a study of post-analysis software for immune sequencing data. The study's findings and limits: There were roughly 5 TRBV segments more frequent in patients than controls, and TRBV5-6, TRBV5-1 and TRBV20-1 were among them.

Unique molecular identifiers were built into the TCR beta cDNA libraries. TCRdb processed the PCR reads anew with MiXCR; each CDR3 protein has one entry. The sample records some 500,000 distinct CDR3 sequences, less than 45% being singletons. The antigens these receptors bind are not known. Sequencing input: blood. The source of these receptors is a girl aged 10 to 17 with multiple sclerosis.

This chain links TRBV5-1 with TRBJ2-1; 12 bases are a match to TRBD2. Germline values: CDR1 SGHRS, CDR2 YFSETQ. J gave up 13 bases and V 0 bases, and 11 bases lay outside the gene matches. The CDR3 totals 16 residues. DNA for the CDR3: TGCGCCAGCAGCTTGGAGGGGGCTAGCGGGAGGGCCGATCAGTTCTTC. It yields the protein CASSLEGASGRADQFF.

The rearrangement uses TRBV6-2 or TRBV6-3 and TRBJ2-1; 10 bases are a match to TRBD2. The CDR3 extends over 18 amino acids. V shed 8 bases, J shed 8 bases, and the junction held 21 bases outside the gene matches. Looked up from germline, CDR1 is MNHEY and CDR2 is SVGEGT. DNA for the CDR3: TGTGCCAGCGGCAAAACCTCTAGCGGGAGTATGTCAATCTATGAGCAGTTCTTC. Its translation is CASGKTSSGSMSIYEQFF.

The J gene is TRBJ2-1, the V gene TRBV12-5; TRBD1 matches at 7 bases. The V segment lost 6 bases and the J segment 0 bases; nucleotides outside the gene matches: 5. The CDR3 sequence is 15 residues long. The germline V gene encodes CDR1 LGHNT and CDR2 FRNRAP. CDR3 region: CASGVGQSSYNEQFF. DNA for the CDR3: TGTGCTAGTGGGGTGGGACAGAGCTCCTACAATGAGCAGTTCTTC.

This clonotype was picked up a small number of times. V is TRBV7-2 and J is TRBJ2-7; D is perhaps TRBD1 (6 bases). Per the germline V gene, CDR1 is SGHTA and CDR2 is FQGNSA. Trimming stripped 5 bases from V and 4 bases from J, with 15 bases between. The CDR3 spans 14 residues. The CDR3 nucleotides are TGTGCCAGCAGCCCATACAGGGATGGGTACGAGCAGTACTTC. This codes for CASSPYRDGYEQYF. Looking up the rest from reference TRBV7-2 and TRBJ2-7 gives the full variable domain: GAGVSQSPSNKVTEKGKDVELRCDPISGHTALYWYRQSLGQGLEFLIYFQGNSAPDKSGLPSDRFSAERTGGSVSTLTIQRTQQEDSAVYLCASSPYRDGYEQYFGPGTRLTVT.

The rearrangement uses TRBV4-2 and TRBJ2-1; D possibly corresponds to TRBD2 (6 bases). V lost 0 bases and J lost 7, with 16 bases in between. CDR3 length: 16 amino acids. Germline lookup yields CDR1 LGHNA and CDR2 YNFKEQ. CDR3 region: CASSQDPGRRRNEQFF. CDR3 sequence (DNA): TGTGCCAGCAGCCAAGATCCCGGGAGACGAAGGAATGAGCAGTTCTTC.

This chain connects TRBV18 to TRBJ2-5, with no clear D. This CDR3 has 16 residues. Germline-derived CDR1 and CDR2 are KGHSH and LQKENI. Trimming removed 0 bases from V and 1 base from J, with 12 bases in between. CDR3 in amino acids: CASSPPRVMGQETQYF. The CDR3 coding sequence is TGTGCCAGCTCACCACCCCGGGTTATGGGCCAAGAGACCCAGTACTTC. The full variable domain, in which reference TRBV18 and TRBJ2-5 provide the parts outside the CDR3, is NAGVMQNPRHLVRRRGQEARLRCSPMKGHSHVYWYRQLPEEGLKFMVYLQKENIIDESGMPKERFSAEFPKEGPSILRIQQVVRGDSAAYFCASSPPRVMGQETQYFGPGTRLLVL.

A few counts support this clonotype. The chain is built from TRBV28 and TRBJ2-7; D is unclear. Trimming took off 2 bases at V and 6 bases at J, with 8 bases between the two ends. The CDR3 covers 12 residues. In germline, CDR1 is MDHEN, CDR2 SYDVKM. CDR3 bases: TGTGCCAGCAGTTTAAGACCACTCGAGCAGTACTTC. Protein product: CASSLRPLEQYF.

This sequence joins TRBV6-4 and TRBJ2-7, with TRBD2 matching over 7 bases. CDR3 length: 14 amino acids. Trimming removed 3 bases from V and 0 bases from J; junction bases left unmatched: 2. CDR1 and CDR2 (germline): MRHNA, SNTAGT. The CDR3: CASSESGTSYEQYF. The CDR3 region has the DNA TGTGCCAGCAGTGAAAGCGGGACCTCCTACGAGCAGTACTTC.

Turning to this clonotype: At one of its ends the junction is not consistent with the germline gene, which may arise from a read error. The rearrangement uses TRBV12-3 or TRBV12-4 and TRBJ1-5; no reliable D call. The CDR3 has 13 residues. CDR3 amino acids: CASSLGAHQPQHF. For the CDR3, the DNA is TGCGCCAGCAGCCTAGGAGCCCATCAGCCCCAGCATTTT.